Listed below are T cell receptor beta chains from one sample, sequenced in a study of blood T cell repertoires in COVID-19. Some clones are missing from TCRdb's copy, which holds only in-frame ones; the method was immunoSEQ multiplex PCR. The sample shows fewer than 150,000 clones, roughly four fifths of them seen only once. Material: PBMCs or T cells enriched from blood (not recorded which). The receptors were gathered from a woman aged 18-29 years who had been exposed to COVID-19. CDR3s include the opening cysteine and the closing phenylalanine or tryptophan. Fields, in order: J gene, D gene, V gene, clone size, CDR3 protein, CDR3 DNA. The D gene is left open where the match is weak. The size field is filled for only some rows; it gives once, few, many or a size class.

J: TRBJ1-1; D: -; V: TRBV11-2; size: -; CDR3: CASTSTGLIFVNTEAFF; DNA: TGTGCCAGCACCTCCACAGGGTTAATCTTCGTGAACACTGAAGCTTTCTTT
J: TRBJ2-2; D: -; V: TRBV6-5; size: -; CDR3: CASSFGTRGAGELFF; DNA: TGTGCCAGCAGTTTCGGTACCCGCGGGGCCGGGGAGCTGTTTTTT
J: TRBJ2-2; D: TRBD1; V: TRBV7-9; size: -; CDR3: CASIGTGGTGELFF; DNA: TGTGCCAGCATAGGGACAGGGGGCACCGGGGAGCTGTTTTTT
J: TRBJ2-5; D: TRBD1; V: TRBV5-4; size: few; CDR3: CASSRQGAVETQYF; DNA: TGTGCCAGCAGCCGACAGGGGGCCGTCGAGACCCAGTACTTC
J: TRBJ2-5; D: TRBD1; V: TRBV7-9; size: -; CDR3: CASSLTGGWETQYF; DNA: TGTGCCAGCAGCCTGACAGGGGGCTGGGAGACCCAGTACTTC
J: TRBJ1-4; D: -; V: TRBV19; size: -; CDR3: CASSISVSNEKLFF; DNA: TGTGCCAGTAGTATTTCAGTATCGAATGAAAAACTGTTTTTT
J: TRBJ2-7; D: -; V: TRBV9; size: -; CDR3: CASSGHSWRDGGKYEQYF; DNA: TGTGCCAGCAGCGGTCACTCGTGGAGGGACGGTGGAAAATACGAGCAGTACTTC
J: TRBJ2-1; D: TRBD2; V: TRBV7-3; size: -; CDR3: CASSFTSGRWNEQFF; DNA: TGTGCCAGCAGCTTTACCAGCGGGAGGTGGAATGAGCAGTTCTTC
J: TRBJ1-5; D: TRBD1; V: TRBV19; size: -; CDR3: CASSIWDRGLGNQPQHF; DNA: TGTGCCAGTAGTATATGGGACAGGGGGCTCGGCAATCAGCCCCAGCATTTT
J: TRBJ2-3; D: -; V: TRBV19; size: -; CDR3: CASSPSRSGSVWNTQYF; DNA: TGTGCCAGTAGTCCCTCGAGAAGCGGCAGTGTCTGGAATACGCAGTATTTT
J: TRBJ2-7; D: TRBD2; V: TRBV2; size: few; CDR3: CASDSGTSGSYEQYF; DNA: TGTGCCAGCGACTCCGGGACTAGCGGGTCCTACGAGCAGTACTTC
J: TRBJ2-4; D: -; V: TRBV7-2; size: -; CDR3: CASSLAWRGAKNIQYF; DNA: TGTGCCAGCAGCTTAGCTTGGCGGGGAGCCAAAAACATTCAGTACTTC
J: TRBJ2-1; D: TRBD1; V: TRBV11-2; size: -; CDR3: CASSLTGERRDEQFF; DNA: TGTGCCAGCAGCTTGACAGGGGAGAGGAGAGATGAGCAGTTCTTC
J: TRBJ2-7; D: TRBD2; V: TRBV9; size: -; CDR3: CASSDPSGNANEQYF; DNA: TGTGCCAGCAGCGATCCAAGCGGGAACGCGAACGAGCAGTACTTC
J: TRBJ1-6; D: -; V: TRBV3-1/TRBV3-2; size: -; CDR3: CASSLQGPLHF; DNA: TGTGCCAGCAGCCTCCAGGGGCCCCTCCACTTT
J: TRBJ2-3; D: TRBD2; V: TRBV7-3; size: -; CDR3: CASSLRLAGVTDTQYF; DNA: TGTGCCAGCAGCTTACGGCTAGCGGGAGTAACAGATACGCAGTATTTT
J: TRBJ1-1; D: -; V: TRBV6-1; size: -; CDR3: CASSEMGHPNTEAFF; DNA: TGTGCCAGCAGTGAAATGGGACACCCGAACACTGAAGCTTTCTTT
J: TRBJ1-2; D: TRBD1; V: TRBV2; size: -; CDR3: CASRLDREGYTF; DNA: TGTGCCAGCAGGCTGGACAGGGAAGGCTACACCTTC
J: TRBJ2-1; D: TRBD2; V: TRBV24-1; size: -; CDR3: CATSDLWRGYNEQFF; DNA: TGTGCCACCAGTGATTTGTGGCGGGGGTACAATGAGCAGTTCTTC
J: TRBJ1-1; D: -; V: TRBV27; size: -; CDR3: CASSLRPRNTEAFF; DNA: TGTGCCAGCAGTCTACGCCCGCGGAACACTGAAGCTTTCTTT
J: TRBJ2-3; D: TRBD1; V: TRBV4-2; size: -; CDR3: CASTTLTGAGTDTQYF; DNA: TGTGCCAGCACAACCCTGACAGGGGCCGGCACAGATACGCAGTATTTT
J: TRBJ2-7; D: TRBD2; V: TRBV28; size: -; CDR3: CASRGGLQEQYF; DNA: TGTGCCAGCAGGGGGGGGTTACAAGAGCAGTACTTC
J: TRBJ1-2; D: -; V: TRBV14; size: -; CDR3: CASSQASGPKRGLRGYGYTF; DNA: TGTGCCAGCAGCCAAGCTTCAGGCCCCAAAAGGGGACTTCGAGGCTATGGCTACACCTTC
J: TRBJ2-3; D: TRBD2; V: TRBV11-3; size: -; CDR3: CASSLGTSGRDPQYF; DNA: TGTGCCAGCAGCTTAGGGACTAGCGGGAGGGATCCGCAGTATTTT
J: TRBJ2-5; D: -; V: TRBV2; size: -; CDR3: CASSEQGFQETQYF; DNA: TGTGCCAGCAGTGAACAGGGGTTCCAAGAGACCCAGTACTTC
J: TRBJ1-2; D: -; V: TRBV4-2; size: -; CDR3: CASSQVDSKIPNYGYTF; DNA: TGTGCCAGCAGCCAAGTTGACAGTAAAATACCTAACTATGGCTACACCTTC
J: TRBJ2-1; D: -; V: TRBV5-6; size: -; CDR3: CASSLQSDEQFF; DNA: TGTGCCAGCAGCTTACAAAGCGATGAGCAGTTCTTC
J: TRBJ2-4; D: -; V: TRBV28; size: -; CDR3: CASSTKGRWNIQYF; DNA: TGTGCCAGCAGTACAAAGGGGAGGTGGAACATTCAGTACTTC
J: TRBJ2-7; D: -; V: TRBV27; size: -; CDR3: CASSFYRTTSYEQYF; DNA: TGTGCCAGCAGTTTCTACCGGACTACCTCCTACGAGCAGTACTTC
J: TRBJ2-1; D: TRBD2; V: TRBV10-2; size: -; CDR3: CASSDNPSGGYHEQFF; DNA: TGCGCCAGCAGTGATAATCCTAGCGGGGGGTACCATGAGCAGTTCTTC
J: TRBJ1-2; D: -; V: TRBV12-3/TRBV12-4; size: -; CDR3: CASSSPDSYGYTF; DNA: TGTGCCAGCAGCTCGCCTGACTCCTATGGCTACACCTTC
J: TRBJ2-2; D: TRBD1; V: TRBV15; size: -; CDR3: CATSPRTGATVGLFF; DNA: TGTGCCACCAGCCCTAGGACAGGGGCCACCGTTGGGCTGTTTTTT
J: TRBJ2-7; D: TRBD1; V: TRBV4-1; size: -; CDR3: CASSQKVTGEYEQYF; DNA: TGCGCCAGCAGCCAAAAGGTAACAGGGGAATACGAGCAGTACTTC
J: TRBJ1-5; D: TRBD1; V: TRBV7-9; size: -; CDR3: CASSLGNIRGRRSNQPQHF; DNA: TGTGCCAGCAGCTTAGGGAATATCAGGGGGCGTCGAAGCAATCAGCCCCAGCATTTT
J: TRBJ1-5; D: -; V: TRBV28; size: -; CDR3: CASSFQGLRSYSNQPQHF; DNA: TGTGCCAGCAGTTTCCAGGGCCTCAGATCATATAGCAATCAGCCCCAGCATTTT
J: TRBJ2-7; D: -; V: TRBV6-2/TRBV6-3; size: -; CDR3: CASSHLREQYF; DNA: TGTGCCAGCAGCCACCTTCGGGAGCAGTACTTC
J: TRBJ2-1; D: TRBD2; V: TRBV9; size: -; CDR3: CASSPGASGNYNEQFF; DNA: TGTGCCAGCAGTCCCGGCGCTAGCGGGAACTACAATGAGCAGTTCTTC
J: TRBJ2-5; D: -; V: TRBV5-1; size: -; CDR3: CASRLGDASSPAQYF; DNA: TGCGCCAGCAGGCTTGGGGATGCTAGCAGCCCGGCCCAGTACTTC